The 16 T cell receptor beta chains below were found in one sample sequenced in a study of shared T cell receptors in the human thymus. TCRdb's table, derived via immunoSEQ multiplex PCR, lists solely in-frame clones and lacks some. The table lists hundreds of thousands of clones, 70% to 90% of them singletons. The same data also contributed to another study, on human thymus T cells.

Sample: thymocytes. The receptors were gathered from a boy younger than two with a congenital heart defect.

The chain is built from TRBV28 and TRBJ2-7; 13 nucleotides match TRBD2. After removal of 5 bases from V and 3 bases from J, the junction contained 4 bases not matched to a gene. Germline loops: CDR1 MDHEN, CDR2 SYDVKM. The CDR3 loop spans 15 amino acids. The CDR3 sequence: CASSGGTSGDYEQYF. CDR3 coding DNA: TGTGCCAGCAGTGGCGGGACTAGCGGGGACTACGAGCAGTACTTC. Complete variable domain (other parts from reference TRBV28 and TRBJ2-7): DVKVTQSSRYLVKRTGEKVFLECVQDMDHENMFWYRQDPGLGLRLIYFSYDVKMKEKGDIPEGYSVSREKKERFSLILESASTNQTSMYLCASSGGTSGDYEQYFGPGTRLTVT.

The V gene is TRBV30, the J gene TRBJ2-7; 7 bases agree with TRBD2. The CDR3 sequence is 20 residues long. After removal of 0 bases from V and 4 bases from J, the junction contained 24 bases not matched to a gene. Looked up from germline, CDR1 is GTSNPN and CDR2 is SVGIG (reference sequence). CDR3 protein: CAWSVHPLLGRAGSSYEQYF. CDR3 nucleotides: TGTGCCTGGAGTGTACACCCCCTCCTGGGTCGAGCGGGAAGCTCATACGAGCAGTACTTC.

This clone was seen just once. This chain joins TRBV7-8 and TRBJ2-5; tentatively, D is TRBD1 (5 bases). Looked up from germline, CDR1 is SGHVS and CDR2 is FQNEAQ. The CDR3 covers 15 residues. The V and J ends lost 1 base and 5 bases respectively, with 14 bases between them. CDR3 residues: CASSLDGQGNETQYF. Here the CDR3 DNA reads TGTGCCAGCAGCTTAGATGGGCAGGGTAACGAGACCCAGTACTTC.

This clone was observed a single time. This sequence joins TRBV28 and TRBJ2-7, with 7 bases matching TRBD1. Germline V CDR1 and CDR2: MDHEN, SYDVKM. The CDR3 extends over 13 amino acids. V lost 7 bases to trimming and J lost 5 bases; unmatched junction nucleotides: 8. The CDR3 here is CASKGRGINEQYF. In DNA, the CDR3 is TGTGCCAGCAAGGGCAGGGGGATCAACGAGCAGTACTTC.

The V and J genes are TRBV5-4 and TRBJ2-7; possible D gene TRBD2, 6 bases. V shed 2 bases and J shed 0 bases, with 6 bases lying between them. Germline V gene lookup returns CDR1 SGHNT and CDR2 YYREEE (reference sequence). The CDR3 extends over 13 amino acids. The CDR3 DNA follows: TGTGCCAGCAGCTTCGGGAGCTCCTACGAGCAGTACTTC. It yields the protein CASSFGSSYEQYF.

The chain employs TRBV5-3 and TRBJ2-7; no reliable D call. TRBV5-3 is designated an ORF whose function remains uncertain. The CDR3 is 15 amino acids. Between the trimmed V and J ends, which lost 2 bases and 2 bases, there was a span of 14 bases. CDR3 loop: CARSFNGGPTYEQYF. The CDR3, as DNA: TGTGCCAGAAGCTTTAACGGCGGTCCGACCTACGAGCAGTACTTC.

The CDR3 region has the DNA TGTGCCAGCAGTGAAAGGGACAGGGGGCAGAATAATGAAAAACTGTTTTTT. As protein: CASSERDRGQNNEKLFF. The chain employs TRBV6-1 and TRBJ1-4; 12 nucleotides agree with TRBD1. The V gene's germline CDR1 is MNHNS and CDR2 SASEGT. V was clipped by 2 bases and J by 4 bases; unmatched bases: 5. There are 17 residues in the CDR3.

In its sample, this clone was seen a few times. The chain combines TRBV14 with TRBJ2-7; D remains ambiguous. CDR1 is SGHDN and CDR2 is FVKESK in the germline V gene. V gave up 4 bases and J gave up 2 bases, with 12 bases separating them. The CDR3 contains 14 residues. The CDR3 spells CASSPQKSPYEQYF. The CDR3 coding sequence is TGTGCCAGCAGCCCCCAAAAGAGTCCCTACGAGCAGTACTTC.

This clone was counted a single time. The V gene is TRBV7-8, the J gene TRBJ2-2; D is ambiguous. Per germline, CDR1 SGHVS and CDR2 FQNEAQ. V lost 2 bases and J 1 base, leaving 5 bases between the germline ends. The CDR3 is made up of 14 amino acids. CDR3 in amino acids: CASSLFGNTGELFF. For the CDR3, the DNA is TGTGCCAGCAGCTTATTCGGGAACACCGGGGAGCTGTTTTTT.

V and J are TRBV4-2 and TRBJ1-1; D unresolved. CDR1 and CDR2 (germline): LGHNA, YNFKEQ. The CDR3 contains 19 residues. Deletions cut 0 bases from V and 1 base from J, with 21 bases between. This CDR3 reads CASSQDIGDRRKPNTEAFF. The CDR3 DNA follows: TGTGCCAGCAGCCAAGATATTGGAGATAGAAGGAAGCCGAACACTGAAGCTTTCTTT.

This sequence joins TRBV11-3 and TRBJ1-1, with D unresolved. Germline V gene lookup returns CDR1 SGHNT and CDR2 YENEEA. Trimming took 1 base from V and 7 from J, leaving 10 bases between them. This CDR3 is built from 13 residues. The CDR3 DNA sequence: TGTGCCAGCAGCTTAGGAGGAACATGTGAAGCTTTCTTT. Translation: CASSLGGTCEAFF.

This chain links TRBV9 with TRBJ2-2; TRBD2 matches at 9 bases. The CDR3 extends over 16 amino acids. CDR1 is SGDLS and CDR2 is YYNGEE in the germline V gene. Trimming took 3 bases from V and 2 from J; bases not matched to a gene: 5. The DNA for the CDR3 is TGTGCCAGCAGCGAAATACTAGCGGGTAACACCGGGGAGCTGTTTTTT. It yields the protein CASSEILAGNTGELFF.

This rearrangement joins TRBV19 to TRBJ2-5; 7 bases agree with TRBD2. The CDR3 is 14 amino acids. The V gene end was trimmed by 6 bases and the J gene end by 5 bases; junction bases not matched to a gene: 9. Germline CDR1 LNHDA, CDR2 SQIVND (reference sequence). CDR3 in DNA: TGTGCCAGTAGGAGGGCTAGCGGAGGGGAGACCCAGTACTTC. This encodes CASRRASGGETQYF. The full variable domain, its missing parts supplied by reference TRBV19 and TRBJ2-5, is DGGITQSPKYLFRKEGQNVTLSCEQNLNHDAMYWYRQDPGQGLRLIYYSQIVNDFQKGDIAEGYSVSREKKESFPLTVTSAQKNPTAFYLCASRRASGGETQYFGPGTRLLVL.

This chain connects TRBV19 to TRBJ1-4; 9 bases align to TRBD1. Trimming cost V 6 bases and J 3 bases; bases outside gene matches: 11. The length of the CDR3 is 17 residues. Germline CDR1 and CDR2: LNHDA and SQIVND (reference sequence). Here the CDR3 DNA reads TGTGCCAGTAGCCGCCCCTGCCGGGACAGGGCTAATGAAAAACTGTTTTTT. Amino acids: CASSRPCRDRANEKLFF.

The CDR3 loop is CASGREGEGTGELFF. In DNA, the CDR3 is TGTGCCAGCGGCCGGGAGGGTGAAGGCACCGGGGAGCTGTTTTTT. The chain joins TRBV7-8 to TRBJ2-2, with 8 bases identical to TRBD2. V lost 8 bases to trimming and J lost 4 bases; unmatched junction nucleotides: 9. Germline CDR1 reads SGHVS; CDR2 reads FQNEAQ. CDR3 length: 15 amino acids. The full variable domain, rest sourced from reference TRBV7-8 and TRBJ2-2, is GAGVSQSPRYKVAKRGQDVALRCDPISGHVSLFWYQQALGQGPEFLTYFQNEAQLDKSGLPSDRFFAERPEGSVSTLKIQRTQQEDSAVYLCASGREGEGTGELFFGEGSRLTVL.

As concerns this clone: The identical CDR3 is also encoded by other nucleotide sequences in the sample. The rearrangement links TRBV5-4 to TRBJ2-1, with TRBD2 matching 11 bases. CDR1 is SGHNT and CDR2 is YYREEE in the germline V gene (reference sequence). The CDR3 totals 15 residues. V lost 2 bases to trimming and J lost 4 bases; unmatched junction nucleotides: 2. The CDR3 bases are TGTGCCAGCAGCTTTAGCGGGGGGGCGTACAATGAGCAGTTCTTC. Protein: CASSFSGGAYNEQFF.